The rows below give T cell receptor beta chains drawn from one sample of a study of T cells in Graves' hyperthyroidism and ophthalmopathy. TCRdb ran MiXCR on the multiplex PCR reads and lists one entry per CDR3 protein. The sample yields some 210,000 distinct CDR3 sequences, roughly 15% seen once. Sequenced: blood. Receptors originate from a man aged 50 to 60 with Graves' hyperthyroidism. CDR3s include the opening cysteine and the closing phenylalanine or tryptophan. A D gene is named only where the DNA matches it firmly. Only part of the rows carry a size: once, few, many, or a class if the clone is expanded.

V	J	size	D	CDR3	DNA
TRBV25-1	TRBJ2-1	-	TRBD1	CASSEYFRDRNYNEQFF	TGTGCCAGCAGTGAATATTTCAGGGACAGGAACTACAATGAGCAGTTCTTC
TRBV20-1	TRBJ2-1	few	TRBD2	CSASFSSGASYNEQFF	TGCAGTGCTAGTTTCTCTAGCGGGGCCTCCTACAATGAGCAGTTCTTC
TRBV19	TRBJ2-5	few	TRBD1	CASRARDRGQETQYF	TGTGCCAGTAGAGCTCGGGACAGGGGACAAGAGACCCAGTACTTC
TRBV28	TRBJ1-4	few	-	CASSFNNEKLFF	TGTGCCAGCAGTTTTAATAATGAAAAACTGTTTTTT
TRBV7-3	TRBJ2-5	many	TRBD2	CASSLNGRETQYF	TGTGCCAGCAGCTTAAACGGGAGGGAGACCCAGTACTTC
TRBV10-3	TRBJ2-4	-	-	CAISGSRDIQYF	TGTGCCATCAGTGGCTCCAGGGACATTCAGTACTTC
TRBV5-1	TRBJ2-2	many	-	CASSMRDGEWGELFF	TGCGCCAGCAGCATGCGGGACGGCGAGTGGGGGGAGCTGTTTTTT
TRBV7-2	TRBJ2-1	many	TRBD2	CASSRGLAGGVNEQFF	TGTGCCAGCAGCCGGGGACTAGCGGGAGGAGTAAATGAGCAGTTCTTC
TRBV30	TRBJ2-1	-	TRBD2	CAWSEGTSAFNEQFF	TGTGCCTGGAGTGAGGGGACTAGCGCTTTTAATGAGCAGTTCTTC
TRBV19	TRBJ1-1	few	TRBD1	CASSIRGTDIRTEAFF	TGTGCCAGTAGTATAAGGGGGACAGACATCAGAACTGAAGCTTTCTTT
TRBV5-5	TRBJ1-6	few	-	CASSPYRAESPLHF	TGTGCCAGCAGCCCATACAGGGCCGAGTCACCCCTCCACTTT
TRBV5-1	TRBJ2-1	-	-	CASSLGYGSSYNEQFF	TGCGCCAGCAGCTTGGGGTACGGGAGCTCCTACAATGAGCAGTTCTTC
TRBV11-2	TRBJ2-3	many	TRBD2	CASSLSRSGGGTDTQYF	TGTGCCAGCAGCTTATCTCGCAGCGGGGGGGGCACAGATACGCAGTATTTT
TRBV9	TRBJ2-3	few	-	CASSVGGADTQYF	TGTGCCAGCAGCGTAGGGGGCGCAGATACGCAGTATTTT
TRBV20-1	TRBJ2-7	few	-	CSARDLKGNSYEQYF	TGCAGTGCTAGAGATCTGAAGGGGAACAGTTACGAGCAGTACTTC
TRBV3-1	TRBJ2-5	many	-	CASSQGSGVVETQYF	TGTGCCAGCAGCCAAGGGTCGGGAGTAGTGGAGACCCAGTACTTC
TRBV6-5	TRBJ1-2	few	-	CASSYSITLTYGYTF	TGTGCCAGCAGTTACTCGATTACTCTGACCTATGGCTACACCTTC
TRBV12-3/TRBV12-4	TRBJ2-6	many	-	CASSLVGANVLTF	TGTGCCAGCAGTTTAGTTGGGGCCAACGTCCTGACTTTC
TRBV27	TRBJ2-7	few	TRBD1	CASSSTGQGIYEQYF	TGTGCCAGCAGTTCTACGGGACAGGGTATCTACGAGCAGTACTTC
TRBV11-2	TRBJ2-1	few	TRBD2	CASTATGLADNEQFF	TGTGCCAGCACCGCAACCGGACTAGCGGACAATGAGCAGTTCTTC
TRBV5-5	TRBJ2-3	few	TRBD2	CASSLVGGADHTQYF	TGTGCCAGCAGCTTGGTCGGGGGGGCGGATCATACGCAGTATTTT
TRBV11-3	TRBJ2-7	-	TRBD2	CASSGLGLAGSEQYF	TGTGCCAGCAGCGGGCTGGGACTAGCGGGATCCGAGCAGTACTTC
TRBV6-2/TRBV6-3	TRBJ2-1	few	-	CASSYPRKEQFF	TGTGCCAGCAGTTACCCTAGAAAAGAGCAGTTCTTC
TRBV11-2	TRBJ1-6	few	-	CASSLAGMGNSPLHF	TGTGCCAGCAGCTTGGCAGGGATGGGAAATTCACCCCTCCACTTT
TRBV3-1	TRBJ1-2	many	-	CASSPDGTYGYTF	TGTGCCAGCAGCCCGGATGGAACTTATGGCTACACCTTC
TRBV12-3/TRBV12-4	TRBJ2-7	many	-	CASSSRGGYEQYF	TGTGCCAGCAGTTCCAGGGGTGGCTACGAGCAGTACTTC
TRBV4-3	TRBJ2-7	few	-	CASSQAAGQRSYEQYF	TGCGCCAGCAGCCAAGCGGCGGGACAGCGATCCTACGAGCAGTACTTC
TRBV11-2	TRBJ2-5	many	-	CASSAGQQETQYF	TGTGCCAGCAGCGCGGGACAGCAAGAGACCCAGTACTTC
TRBV28	TRBJ1-5	-	TRBD1	CASRQGYSNQPQHF	TGTGCCAGCAGACAGGGGTATAGCAATCAGCCCCAGCATTTT
TRBV20-1	TRBJ2-7	many	TRBD2	CSAKGGRSYEQYF	TGCAGTGCTAAGGGCGGGAGATCCTACGAGCAGTACTTC
TRBV5-1	TRBJ1-1	many	-	CASSRDTLNTEAFF	TGCGCCAGCAGCCGCGACACCTTGAACACTGAAGCTTTCTTT
TRBV20-1	TRBJ2-7	-	-	CSGSRRRSSYEQYF	TGCAGTGGCAGCAGGCGCCGCAGCTCCTACGAGCAGTACTTC
TRBV18	TRBJ1-1	many	-	CASSQTVTESEAFF	TGTGCCAGCTCACAGACAGTTACGGAAAGTGAAGCTTTCTTT
TRBV28	TRBJ2-1	-	TRBD1	CASRLQGVNEQFF	TGTGCCAGCAGACTACAGGGGGTCAATGAGCAGTTCTTC
TRBV11-2	TRBJ2-1	many	TRBD2	CASSLTSGRGEQFF	TGTGCCAGCAGCCTTACTAGCGGGAGGGGTGAGCAGTTCTTC
TRBV7-8	TRBJ1-2	many	TRBD1	CASSLARGLGYTF	TGTGCCAGCAGCTTAGCCAGGGGGCTAGGCTACACCTTC
TRBV28	TRBJ1-6	-	-	CASSLFSLAGGSPLHF	TGTGCCAGCAGTTTATTTTCCCTTGCCGGCGGTTCACCCCTCCACTTT
TRBV7-2	TRBJ2-1	many	-	CASSRNRGGNEQFF	TGTGCCAGCAGCCGTAATCGAGGAGGGAATGAGCAGTTCTTC
TRBV19	TRBJ1-4	once	-	CASTPGQGRTNEKLFF	TGTGCCAGTACCCCAGGGCAGGGGCGAACTAATGAAAAACTGTTTTTT
TRBV27	TRBJ2-5	many	TRBD1	CASSLQGQQETQYF	TGTGCCAGCAGTCTTCAGGGACAGCAAGAGACCCAGTACTTC
TRBV4-2	TRBJ2-3	many	TRBD2	CASSGAGATDTQYF	TGTGCCAGCAGCGGGGCGGGAGCGACAGATACGCAGTATTTT
TRBV7-2	TRBJ2-3	few	TRBD2	CASSLVAGGGGDTQYF	TGTGCCAGCAGCTTAGTAGCGGGGGGGGGCGGGGATACGCAGTATTTT
TRBV4-1	TRBJ2-3	many	TRBD1	CASSQQRQGWGDTQYF	TGCGCCAGCAGCCAACAAAGACAGGGATGGGGAGATACGCAGTATTTT
TRBV18	TRBJ2-7	many	TRBD1	CASSLGQGMNEQYF	TGTGCCAGCTCACTCGGACAGGGCATGAACGAGCAGTACTTC
TRBV5-4	TRBJ2-5	few	TRBD2	CASSRGGGTSIETQYF	TGTGCCAGCAGCCGTGGGGGTGGGACTAGCATAGAGACCCAGTACTTC
TRBV2	TRBJ1-6	-	-	CASSPGRGRNSPLHF	TGTGCCAGCAGTCCGGGGAGGGGAAGAAATTCACCCCTCCACTTT
TRBV11-2	TRBJ2-1	many	TRBD1	CASSLANKGANYNEQFF	TGTGCCAGCAGCTTAGCAAACAAGGGGGCGAACTACAATGAGCAGTTCTTC
TRBV7-8	TRBJ2-3	many	-	CASREDFTDTQYF	TGTGCCAGCAGGGAGGACTTCACAGATACGCAGTATTTT
TRBV6-2/TRBV6-3	TRBJ2-5	many	-	CASSYLTGRETQYF	TGTGCCAGCAGTTACTTAACAGGGAGGGAGACCCAGTACTTC
TRBV27	TRBJ1-2	many	-	CASSLSIADYGYTF	TGTGCCAGCAGTTTATCGATTGCAGACTATGGCTACACCTTC
TRBV11-3	TRBJ2-7	many	-	CASSSSGLYYEQYF	TGTGCCAGCAGCTCAAGCGGACTGTACTACGAGCAGTACTTC
TRBV7-3	TRBJ2-1	many	-	CASSLGTIDNEQFF	TGTGCCAGCAGCTTAGGCACTATTGACAATGAGCAGTTCTTC
TRBV28	TRBJ2-3	many	TRBD2	CASRNRLGTTSGSSGTDTQYF	TGTGCCAGCAGAAATAGATTAGGGACTACTAGCGGGAGTTCCGGCACAGATACGCAGTATTTT
TRBV3-1	TRBJ1-1	many	TRBD1	CASSLIPGQAPWGTEAFF	TGTGCCAGCAGCCTTATCCCCGGACAGGCCCCCTGGGGCACTGAAGCTTTCTTT
TRBV13	TRBJ2-7	once	-	CASSWGQRSSREQYF	TGTGCCAGCAGCTGGGGCCAGAGGTCTTCCCGCGAGCAGTACTTC
TRBV5-1	TRBJ2-7	-	-	CASTPGGGNYEQYF	TGCGCCAGCACCCCGGGTGGAGGGAACTACGAGCAGTACTTC
TRBV20-1	TRBJ2-2	-	-	CSAWDRGVLAGGTATGELFF	TGCAGTGCTTGGGACAGGGGGGTGCTAGCGGGAGGGACCGCCACCGGGGAGCTGTTTTTT
TRBV10-3	TRBJ2-7	many	TRBD1	CAIAKQGYHEQYF	TGTGCCATCGCGAAACAGGGGTACCACGAGCAGTACTTC
TRBV2	TRBJ2-1	many	-	CASSDGNRDGNEQFF	TGTGCCAGCAGTGACGGGAACAGGGATGGCAATGAGCAGTTCTTC
TRBV7-2	TRBJ2-7	many	TRBD2	CASSYWTSGRDSYEQYF	TGTGCCAGCAGCTATTGGACTAGCGGGAGAGACTCCTACGAGCAGTACTTC